There are a few counts of the clone carrying this TCR beta chain. Its antigen is still unknown. The record originates from a study of blood T cells in healthy people across ages. Whole-study findings and limits: Donor CMV status was unknown, possibly confounding expanded clonotype changes.

CDR3 size: 13 residues. In germline, CDR1 is WSHSY, CDR2 SAAADI. V lost 0 bases, J lost 8 bases, and 9 bases lay in between. PCR was performed a second time for about 7 to 11 cycles using a sample-barcoded 5' primer and a J-beta primer mix. Via MiXCR, TCRdb re-called the 5' RACE reads, giving one row per CDR3 protein. The sample carries around 1,500,000 distinct CDR3 sequences, approximately 38% recorded once. The sequence was collected from a woman between 18 and 30 years old in good health. Sample: blood. V and J are TRBV10-2 and TRBJ2-3; D not certain. Here the CDR3 DNA reads TGCGCCAGCAGTGAGTCGACGCTGGGTACGCAGTATTTT. Protein product: CASSESTLGTQYF.